These 10 T cell receptor beta chains came from one sample sequenced in a study of control samples from healthy donors and cancer patients. Profiled with immunoSEQ multiplex PCR; TCRdb holds only in-frame clones, not every one. The data hold 100,000 to 150,000 clones, with about 90% observed a single time. Specimen: blood. These receptors were obtained from a man younger than 35 in good health.

The V call is TRBV10-2, the J call TRBJ1-1; D possibly corresponds to TRBD1 (6 bases). The V gene lost 6 bases and the J gene lost 6 bases, with 14 bases spanning the gap. CDR3 length: 13 residues. Germline V gene lookup returns CDR1 WSHSY and CDR2 SAAADI. The CDR3 DNA follows: TGCGCCAGCAGGGATCAGGGGTACCCTGAAGCTTTCTTT. As protein: CASRDQGYPEAFF.

V usage is TRBV28 and J usage is TRBJ2-7; 8 nucleotides line up with TRBD1. CDR3 length equals 13 residues. The germline V gene has CDR1 MDHEN and CDR2 SYDVKM. J gave up 6 bases and V 5 bases, and 6 bases lay outside the gene matches. The CDR3 coding sequence is TGTGCCAGCAGTCCTAACGACAGGGGCGAGCAGTACTTC. As protein: CASSPNDRGEQYF.

This clone was found once. V is TRBV12-3 or TRBV12-4 and J is TRBJ2-1; unclear D gene. The V end lost 2 bases, the J end lost 10 bases, and 6 bases lay between the germline ends. The length of the CDR3 is 11 residues. The CDR3 loop is CASSLKGEQFF. CDR3 sequence (DNA): TGTGCCAGCAGTTTAAAAGGGGAGCAGTTCTTC.

The chain joins TRBV10-2 to TRBJ2-7; D unresolved. CDR3 length equals 12 residues. The germline gives CDR1 WSHSY, CDR2 SAAADI. The ends were cut back, 4 bases at V and 1 base at J, with 5 bases in the middle. The CDR3 nucleotides are TGCGCCAGCAGTGTAAATTCCTACGAGCAGTACTTC. Residues: CASSVNSYEQYF.

The chain recombines TRBV30 with TRBJ1-3, with 7 bases matching TRBD1. With V trimmed by 1 base and J by 3 bases, 15 bases remained unmatched. The CDR3 covers 18 residues. In germline, CDR1 is GTSNPN, CDR2 SVGIG (reference sequence). In nucleotides, the CDR3 is TGTGCCTGGAGTGCCTACCAGGGGGGCAGGGGTAATGGAAACACCATATATTTT. It yields the protein CAWSAYQGGRGNGNTIYF.

The V gene is TRBV9, the J gene TRBJ2-5; no reliable D call. V was cut by 1 base and J by 5 bases, with 18 bases left in between. The germline gives CDR1 SGDLS, CDR2 YYNGEE. The CDR3 totals 16 residues. The CDR3 is CASSVKLRLEQETQYF. The CDR3 nucleotides are TGTGCCAGCAGCGTAAAATTGCGTTTGGAGCAGGAGACCCAGTACTTC.

This chain joins TRBV28 and TRBJ1-4, with D tentatively TRBD1 (6 bases). In germline, CDR1 is MDHEN, CDR2 SYDVKM. V lost 1 base to trimming and J lost 8 bases, with 14 bases between them. CDR3 length: 15 amino acids. CDR3: CASSLFAGAEEKLFF. CDR3 bases: TGTGCCAGCAGTTTATTCGCAGGGGCAGAGGAAAAACTGTTTTTT.

This chain connects TRBV29-1 to TRBJ2-7; 8 positions match TRBD2. The CDR3 totals 16 residues. V shed 5 bases and J 1 base; nucleotides not matched to a gene: 13. Germline V gene data show CDR1 as SQVTM and CDR2 as ANQGSEA. The CDR3 region has the DNA TGCAGCGTTCGCCAACAGTATAGCGGGGCATCCTACGAGCAGTACTTC. Protein: CSVRQQYSGASYEQYF.

Here the CDR3 reads CASSGTSGSRDEQYF. The CDR3 bases are TGTGCCAGCAGTGGAACTAGCGGGAGTCGGGATGAGCAGTACTTC. V is TRBV5-6 and J is TRBJ2-7; 11 bases line up with TRBD2. V lost 5 bases and J lost 7; bases outside the gene matches: 11. CDR1 SGHDT and CDR2 YYEEEE come from the germline V gene. The CDR3 extends over 15 amino acids.

The V and J genes are TRBV29-1 and TRBJ2-7; D is undetermined. V was shortened by 4 bases and J by 0 bases, with 4 bases between the two germline ends. The CDR3 is 11 amino acids. Germline CDR1 and CDR2: SQVTM and ANQGSEA. The CDR3 is CSVAGSYEQYF. The CDR3 DNA reads TGCAGCGTTGCGGGCTCCTACGAGCAGTACTTC.